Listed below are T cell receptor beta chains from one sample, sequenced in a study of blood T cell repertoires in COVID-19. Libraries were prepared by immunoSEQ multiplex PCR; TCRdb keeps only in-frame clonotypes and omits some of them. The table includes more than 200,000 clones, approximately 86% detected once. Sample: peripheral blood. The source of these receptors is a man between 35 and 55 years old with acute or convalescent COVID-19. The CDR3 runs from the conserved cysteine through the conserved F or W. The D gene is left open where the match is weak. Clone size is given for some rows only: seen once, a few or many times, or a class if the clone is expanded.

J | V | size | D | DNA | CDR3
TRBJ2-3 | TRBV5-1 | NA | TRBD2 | TGCGCCAGCAGCCCCCGAGCGGGGGAAGATACGCAGTATTTT | CASSPRAGEDTQYF
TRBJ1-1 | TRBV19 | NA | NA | TGTGCCAGTAGTATGGGGCCGCAGTTGAACACTGAAGCTTTCTTT | CASSMGPQLNTEAFF
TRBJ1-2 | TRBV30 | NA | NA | TGTGCCTGGGGCCTACTATATGGCTACACCTTC | CAWGLLYGYTF
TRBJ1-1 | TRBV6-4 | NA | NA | TGTGCCAGCACGGACACTGAAGCTTTCTTT | CASTDTEAFF
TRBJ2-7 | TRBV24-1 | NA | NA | TGTGCCACCAGTGACCCCCGGGACACTACCTACGAGCAGTACTTC | CATSDPRDTTYEQYF
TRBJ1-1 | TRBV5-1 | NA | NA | TGCGCCAGCAGCTTGGCCGGCGTAATAGCAAACACTGAAGCTTTCTTT | CASSLAGVIANTEAFF
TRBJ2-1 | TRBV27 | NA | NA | TGTGCCAGCAGTTCGTTCAGCTACAATGAGCAGTTCTTC | CASSSFSYNEQFF
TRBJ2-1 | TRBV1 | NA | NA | TGCACCAGCAGCCGACGATCCGGGACAGGGAACAATGAGCAGTTCTTC | CTSSRRSGTGNNEQFF
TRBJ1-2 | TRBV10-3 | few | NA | TGTGCCATCAGTGAGCCCCGGACAGCTTATGGCTACACCTTC | CAISEPRTAYGYTF
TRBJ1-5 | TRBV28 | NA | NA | TGTGCCAGCAGTCCCCCGGGCAATCAGCCCCAGCATTTT | CASSPPGNQPQHF
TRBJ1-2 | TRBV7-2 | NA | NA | TGTGCCAGCAACTTGGGGGGGGCTTCCCAGGGAAGTGGCTACACCTTC | CASNLGGASQGSGYTF
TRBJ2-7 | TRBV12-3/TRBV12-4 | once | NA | TGTGCCAGCAGTTTCCTATACGAGCAGTACTTC | CASSFLYEQYF
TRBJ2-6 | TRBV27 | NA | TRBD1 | TGTGCCAGCAGTTTAAGCGGACAGGGAATCATCTCTGGGGCCAACGTCCTGACTTTC | CASSLSGQGIISGANVLTF
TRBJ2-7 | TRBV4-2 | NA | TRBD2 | TGTGCCAGCAGCCAAGGGCGGGGGGGCTACGAGCAGTACTTC | CASSQGRGGYEQYF
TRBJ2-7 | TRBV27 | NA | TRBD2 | TGTGCCAGCAGACCCTCGGGAGGTCCCTACGAGCAGTACTTC | CASRPSGGPYEQYF
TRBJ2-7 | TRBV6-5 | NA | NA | TGTGCCAGCAGTTCAACGAGAACAGCCAATTCCTACGAGCAGTACTTC | CASSSTRTANSYEQYF
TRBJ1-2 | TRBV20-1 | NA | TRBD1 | TGCAGTGCTAGTCTACAGGGGATAGGGCATGGCTACACCTTC | CSASLQGIGHGYTF
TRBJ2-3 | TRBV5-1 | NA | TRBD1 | TGCGCCAGCAGCTCGGGACAGGGGAGCACAGATACGCAGTATTTT | CASSSGQGSTDTQYF
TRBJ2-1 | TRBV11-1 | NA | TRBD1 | TGTGCCAGCCGCGACAGGGGGAGGGAGCAGTTCTTC | CASRDRGREQFF
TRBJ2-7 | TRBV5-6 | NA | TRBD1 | TGTGCCAGCAGCTTTCCCGGGACAGGGTCGTCCGAGCAGTACTTC | CASSFPGTGSSEQYF
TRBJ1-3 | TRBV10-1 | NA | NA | TGCGCCAGCAGTGAGTCCTTACTCTCTGGAAACACCATATATTTT | CASSESLLSGNTIYF
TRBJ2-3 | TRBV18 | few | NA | TGTGCCAGCTCACCAAACTATCTGGCGGATACGCAGTATTTT | CASSPNYLADTQYF
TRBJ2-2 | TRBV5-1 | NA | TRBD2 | TGCGCCAGCAGCCCGGGAGAAGCGGGGACCGGGGAGCTGTTTTTT | CASSPGEAGTGELFF
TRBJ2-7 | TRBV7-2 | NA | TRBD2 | TGTGCCAGCAGCTTAGCGCCCGGGACTAGCTCCTACGAGCAGTACTTC | CASSLAPGTSSYEQYF
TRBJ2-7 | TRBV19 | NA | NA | TGTGCCAGTAGTATAGTAGAGGAGGGCTCCCTCGAGCAGTACTTC | CASSIVEEGSLEQYF
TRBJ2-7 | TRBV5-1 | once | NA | TGCGCCAGCAGCTTGGAAGGCGGCCCCTACGAGCAGTACTTC | CASSLEGGPYEQYF
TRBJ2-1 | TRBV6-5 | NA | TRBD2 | TGTGCCAGCAGTTACCGGAGCGGGAGCGGGTCAGAGCAGTTCTTC | CASSYRSGSGSEQFF
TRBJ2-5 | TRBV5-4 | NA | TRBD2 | TGTGCCAGCAGCAGCCCCGGGGGGGAAGAAGAGACCCAGTACTTC | CASSSPGGEEETQYF
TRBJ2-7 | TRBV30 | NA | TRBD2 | TGTGCCTGGAGTATCAGCGGGGGATCCTACGAGCAGTACTTC | CAWSISGGSYEQYF
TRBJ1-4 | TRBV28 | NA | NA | TGTGCCAGCAGTTTAGCGGGGGCAACTAATGAAAAACTGTTTTTT | CASSLAGATNEKLFF
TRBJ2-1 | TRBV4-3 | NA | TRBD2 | TGCGCCAGCAGCCAAGATTGGGGGACTAGCGGGAACAATGAGCAGTTCTTC | CASSQDWGTSGNNEQFF
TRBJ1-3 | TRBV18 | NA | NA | TGTGCCAGCTCACACGGGGGGAGCTCTGGAAACACCATATATTTT | CASSHGGSSGNTIYF
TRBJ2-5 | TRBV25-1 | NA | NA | TGTGCCAGCAGTCTAATCGGACTCTCGTGGGAGACCCAGTACTTC | CASSLIGLSWETQYF
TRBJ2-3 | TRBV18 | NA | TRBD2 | TGTGCCAGCTCACCGCGGGGGGCAGATACGCAGTATTTT | CASSPRGADTQYF
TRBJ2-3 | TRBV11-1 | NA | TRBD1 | TGTGCCAGCAGGTCAGGGGGCCCGTCGACAGATACGCAGTATTTT | CASRSGGPSTDTQYF
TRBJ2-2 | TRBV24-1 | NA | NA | TGTGCCACCAGTGACCTTGGAGGGGGCGGCACCGGGGAGCTGTTTTTT | CATSDLGGGGTGELFF
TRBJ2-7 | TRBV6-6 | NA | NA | TGTGCCAGCGGTAGAGGAGACGAGCAGTACTTC | CASGRGDEQYF
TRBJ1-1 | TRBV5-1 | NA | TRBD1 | TGCGCCAGCAGCTTCCGGACAGGGGTTGGGACTGAAGCTTTCTTT | CASSFRTGVGTEAFF
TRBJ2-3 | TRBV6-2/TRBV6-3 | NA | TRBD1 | TGTGCCAGCAGTACCGGACGGACAGGGGGCCACGGTGATACGCAGTATTTT | CASSTGRTGGHGDTQYF
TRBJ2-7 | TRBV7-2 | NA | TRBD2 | TGTGCCAGCAGCTTAGCAGCGGGAGTCTCCTACGAGCAGTACTTC | CASSLAAGVSYEQYF
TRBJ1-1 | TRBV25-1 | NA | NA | TGTGCCAGCAGTGAACCCAGGGCGAACACTGAAGCTTTCTTT | CASSEPRANTEAFF
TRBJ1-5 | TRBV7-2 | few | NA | TGTGCCAGCAGCTCGTGGGAGCAGCCCCAGCATTTT | CASSSWEQPQHF
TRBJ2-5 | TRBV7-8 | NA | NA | TGTGCCAGCAGCTTAGGTTACGTGGGGGGGCTTGGAGAGACCCAGTACTTC | CASSLGYVGGLGETQYF
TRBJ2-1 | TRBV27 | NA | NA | TGTGCCAGCAGTTTATCCAGGAAGCTATGGGAGCAGTTCTTC | CASSLSRKLWEQFF
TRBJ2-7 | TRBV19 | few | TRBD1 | TGTGCCAGTAGCGACAGGGCGGCCTCCTACGAGCAGTACTTC | CASSDRAASYEQYF
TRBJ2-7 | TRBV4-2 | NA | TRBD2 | TGTGCCAGCAGCCAAGAAGGGACTAGCGGGAGGGTGGGCTACGAGCAGTACTTC | CASSQEGTSGRVGYEQYF
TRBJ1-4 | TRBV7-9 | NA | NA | TGTGCCAGCAGCCGCCTGGGGGCGACTAATGAAAAACTGTTTTTT | CASSRLGATNEKLFF
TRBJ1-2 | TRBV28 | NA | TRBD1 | TGTGCCAGCCCTCTCAAAAACAGGGGGCGAGGTGGCTACACCTTC | CASPLKNRGRGGYTF
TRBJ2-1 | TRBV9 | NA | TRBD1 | TGTGCCAGCAGCGTCAGGGCAGGGGGAGAGAATGAGCAGTTCTTC | CASSVRAGGENEQFF
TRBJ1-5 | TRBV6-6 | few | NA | TGTGCCAGCGGGGGGACGGTTAGCAATCAGCCCCAGCATTTT | CASGGTVSNQPQHF
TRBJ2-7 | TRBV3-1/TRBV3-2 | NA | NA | TGTGCCAGCAGCCAAAATTCTTACGAGCAGTACTTC | CASSQNSYEQYF
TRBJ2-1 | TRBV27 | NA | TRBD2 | TGTGCCATCCGGAAGCTAGCGGGAGGGCCGGGCAATGAGCAGTTCTTC | CAIRKLAGGPGNEQFF
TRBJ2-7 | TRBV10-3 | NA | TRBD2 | TGTGCCATCAGTGAGTCGCGGGGGAGCCACGAGCAGTACTTC | CAISESRGSHEQYF
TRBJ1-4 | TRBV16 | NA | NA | TGTGCCAGCAGCCAATTCCCCTTAGGCGGGGTGGGTGAAAAACTGTTTTTT | CASSQFPLGGVGEKLFF